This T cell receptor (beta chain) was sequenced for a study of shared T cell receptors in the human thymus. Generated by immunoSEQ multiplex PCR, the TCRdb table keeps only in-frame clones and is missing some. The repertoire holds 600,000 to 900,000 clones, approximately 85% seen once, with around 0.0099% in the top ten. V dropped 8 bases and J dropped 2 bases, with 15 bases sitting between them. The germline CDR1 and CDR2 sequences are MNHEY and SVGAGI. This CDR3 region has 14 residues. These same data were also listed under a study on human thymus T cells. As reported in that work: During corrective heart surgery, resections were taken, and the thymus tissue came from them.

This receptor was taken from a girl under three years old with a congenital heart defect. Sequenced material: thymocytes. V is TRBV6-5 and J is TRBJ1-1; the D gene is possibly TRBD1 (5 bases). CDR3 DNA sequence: TGTGCCAGCTTAGATAGATGGGGCAACACTGAAGCTTTCTTT. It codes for CASLDRWGNTEAFF.